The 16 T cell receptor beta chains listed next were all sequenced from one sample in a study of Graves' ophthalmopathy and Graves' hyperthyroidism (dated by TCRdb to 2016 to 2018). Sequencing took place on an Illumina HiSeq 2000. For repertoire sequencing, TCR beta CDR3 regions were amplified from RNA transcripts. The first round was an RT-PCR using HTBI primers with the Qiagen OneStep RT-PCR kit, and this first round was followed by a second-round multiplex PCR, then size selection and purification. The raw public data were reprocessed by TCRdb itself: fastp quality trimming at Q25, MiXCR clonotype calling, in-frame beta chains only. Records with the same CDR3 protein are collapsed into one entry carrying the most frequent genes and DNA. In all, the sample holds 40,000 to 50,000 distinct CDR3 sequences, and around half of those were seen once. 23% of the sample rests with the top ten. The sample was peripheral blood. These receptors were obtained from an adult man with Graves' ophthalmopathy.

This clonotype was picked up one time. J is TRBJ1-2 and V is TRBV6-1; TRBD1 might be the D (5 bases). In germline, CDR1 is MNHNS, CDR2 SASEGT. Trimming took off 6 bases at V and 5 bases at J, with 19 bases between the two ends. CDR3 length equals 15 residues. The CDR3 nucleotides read TGTGCCAGCAGAAACCGGGACGGCGAGAGTTATGGCTACACCTTC. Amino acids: CASRNRDGESYGYTF.

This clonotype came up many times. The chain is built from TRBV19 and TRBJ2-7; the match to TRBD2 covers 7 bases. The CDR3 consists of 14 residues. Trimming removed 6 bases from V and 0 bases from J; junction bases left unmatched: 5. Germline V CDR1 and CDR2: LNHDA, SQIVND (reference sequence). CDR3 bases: TGTGCCAGTAGCCGCGGGGGTAGCTCCTACGAGCAGTACTTC. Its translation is CASSRGGSSYEQYF.

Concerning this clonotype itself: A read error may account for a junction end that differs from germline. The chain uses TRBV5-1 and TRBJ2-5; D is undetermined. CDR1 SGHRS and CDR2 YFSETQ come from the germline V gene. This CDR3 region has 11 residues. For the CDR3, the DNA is TGCGCCAGCAGCTTGTATGAAGCGCCGGTATTC. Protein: CASSLYEAPVF.

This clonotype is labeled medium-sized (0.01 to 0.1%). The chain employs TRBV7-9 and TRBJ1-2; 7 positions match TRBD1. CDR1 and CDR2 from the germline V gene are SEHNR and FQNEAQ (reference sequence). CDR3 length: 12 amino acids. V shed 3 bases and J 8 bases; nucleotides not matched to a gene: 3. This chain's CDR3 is CASSLTGTGYTF. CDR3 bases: TGTGCCAGCAGCTTGACAGGGACAGGCTACACCTTC.

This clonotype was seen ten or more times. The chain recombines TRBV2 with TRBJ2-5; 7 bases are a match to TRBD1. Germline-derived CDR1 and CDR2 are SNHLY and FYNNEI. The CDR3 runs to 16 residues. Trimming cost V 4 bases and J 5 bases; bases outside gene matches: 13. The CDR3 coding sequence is TGTGCCAGCAGTGGAAAGGGGGCCTGGGGGCTGGAGACCCAGTACTTC. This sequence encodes CASSGKGAWGLETQYF.

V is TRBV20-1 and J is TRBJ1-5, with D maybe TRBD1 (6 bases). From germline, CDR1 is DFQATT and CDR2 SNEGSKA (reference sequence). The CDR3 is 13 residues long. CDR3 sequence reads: CSVGGKGNQPQHF. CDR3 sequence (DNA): TGCAGCGTAGGGGGAAAGGGCAATCAGCCCCAGCATTTT.

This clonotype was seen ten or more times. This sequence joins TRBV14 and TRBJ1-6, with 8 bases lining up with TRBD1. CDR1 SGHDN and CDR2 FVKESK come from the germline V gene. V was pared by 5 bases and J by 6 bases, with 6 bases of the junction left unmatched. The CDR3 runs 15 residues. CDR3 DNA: TGTGCCAGCAGCTCGCTCGGACAGGGTAATTCACCCCTCCACTTT. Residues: CASSSLGQGNSPLHF.

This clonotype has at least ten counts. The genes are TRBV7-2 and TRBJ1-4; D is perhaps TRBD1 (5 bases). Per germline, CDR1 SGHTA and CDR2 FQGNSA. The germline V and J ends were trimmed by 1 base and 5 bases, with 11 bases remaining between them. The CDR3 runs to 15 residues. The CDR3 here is CASSLGGAQNEKLFF. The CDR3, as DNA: TGTGCCAGCAGCTTAGGTGGGGCGCAAAATGAAAAACTGTTTTTT.

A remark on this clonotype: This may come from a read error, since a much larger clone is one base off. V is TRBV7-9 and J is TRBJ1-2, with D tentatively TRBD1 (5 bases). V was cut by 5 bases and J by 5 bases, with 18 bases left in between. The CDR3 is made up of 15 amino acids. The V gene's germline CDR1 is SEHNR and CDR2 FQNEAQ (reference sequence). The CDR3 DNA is TGTGCCAGCAGCCAAGGCGCAGGGCCCCTATATGGCTACACCTTC. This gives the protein CASSQGAGPLYGYTF. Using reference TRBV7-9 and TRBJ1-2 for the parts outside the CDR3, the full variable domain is DTGVSQNPRHKITKRGQNVTFRCDPISEHNRLYWYRQTLGQGPEFLTYFQNEAQLEKSRLLSDRFSAERPKGSFSTLEIQRTEQGDSAMYLCASSQGAGPLYGYTFGSGTRLTVV.

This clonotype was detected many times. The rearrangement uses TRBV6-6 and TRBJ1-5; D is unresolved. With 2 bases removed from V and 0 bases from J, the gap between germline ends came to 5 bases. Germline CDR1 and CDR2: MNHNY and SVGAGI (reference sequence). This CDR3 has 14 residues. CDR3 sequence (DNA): TGTGCCAGCAGTTACGAGGTTAGCAATCAGCCCCAGCATTTT. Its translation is CASSYEVSNQPQHF.

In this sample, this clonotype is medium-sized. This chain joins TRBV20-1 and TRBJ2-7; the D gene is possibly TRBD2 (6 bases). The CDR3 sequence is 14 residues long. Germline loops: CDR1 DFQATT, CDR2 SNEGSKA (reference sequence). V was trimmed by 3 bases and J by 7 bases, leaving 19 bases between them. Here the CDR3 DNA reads TGCAGTGCTAGTGAGTCGGGAGTGACGAGGGAGCAGTACTTC. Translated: CSASESGVTREQYF.

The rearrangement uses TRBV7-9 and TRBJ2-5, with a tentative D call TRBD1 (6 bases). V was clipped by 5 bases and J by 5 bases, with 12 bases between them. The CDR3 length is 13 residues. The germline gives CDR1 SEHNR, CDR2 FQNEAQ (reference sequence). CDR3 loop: CASSQDSTETQYF. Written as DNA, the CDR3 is TGTGCCAGCAGCCAGGACAGCACGGAGACCCAGTACTTC.

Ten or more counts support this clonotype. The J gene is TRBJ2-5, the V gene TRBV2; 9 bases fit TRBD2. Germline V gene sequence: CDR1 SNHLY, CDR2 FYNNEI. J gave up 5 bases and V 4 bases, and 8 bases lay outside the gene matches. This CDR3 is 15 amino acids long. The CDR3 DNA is TGTGCCAGCAGTGCTGGGCGGGGGGGCCTGGAGACCCAGTACTTC. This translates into CASSAGRGGLETQYF.

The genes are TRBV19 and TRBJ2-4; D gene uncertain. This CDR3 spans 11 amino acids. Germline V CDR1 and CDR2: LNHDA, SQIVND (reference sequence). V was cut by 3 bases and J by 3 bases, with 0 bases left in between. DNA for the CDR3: TGTGCCAGTAGTATCAAAAACATTCAGTACTTC. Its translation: CASSIKNIQYF.

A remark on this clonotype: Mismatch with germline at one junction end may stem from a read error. The CDR3 loop is CSATDGDRGNNEAFF. The CDR3, as DNA: TGCAGTGCTACCGATGGGGACAGGGGAAACAATGAAGCTTTCTTT. The V gene is TRBV20-1, the J gene TRBJ1-1; TRBD1 aligns across 10 bases. The germline V gene has CDR1 DFQATT and CDR2 SNEGSKA (reference sequence). There are 15 residues in the CDR3.

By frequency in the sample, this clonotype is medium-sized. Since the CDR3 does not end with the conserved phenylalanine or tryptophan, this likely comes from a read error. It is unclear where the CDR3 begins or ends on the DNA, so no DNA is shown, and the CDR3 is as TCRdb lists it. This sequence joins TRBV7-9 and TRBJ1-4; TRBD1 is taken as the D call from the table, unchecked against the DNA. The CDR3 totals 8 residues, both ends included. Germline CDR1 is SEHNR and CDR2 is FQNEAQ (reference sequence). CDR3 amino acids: CASTLQGV.